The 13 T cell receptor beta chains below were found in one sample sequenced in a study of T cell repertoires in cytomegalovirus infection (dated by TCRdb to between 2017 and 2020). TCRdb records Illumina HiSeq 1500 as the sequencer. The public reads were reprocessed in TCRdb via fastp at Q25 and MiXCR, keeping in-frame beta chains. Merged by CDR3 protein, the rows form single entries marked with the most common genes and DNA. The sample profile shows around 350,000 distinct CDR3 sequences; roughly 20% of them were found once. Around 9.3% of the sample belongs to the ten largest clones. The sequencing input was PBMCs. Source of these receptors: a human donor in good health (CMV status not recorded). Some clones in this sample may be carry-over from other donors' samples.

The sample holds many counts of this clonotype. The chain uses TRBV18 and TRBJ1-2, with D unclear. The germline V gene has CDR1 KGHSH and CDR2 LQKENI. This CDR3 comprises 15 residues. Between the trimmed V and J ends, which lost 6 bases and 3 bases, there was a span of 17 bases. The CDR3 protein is CASSREAELDYGYTF. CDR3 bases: TGTGCCAGCTCCCGGGAAGCGGAACTCGACTATGGCTACACCTTC.

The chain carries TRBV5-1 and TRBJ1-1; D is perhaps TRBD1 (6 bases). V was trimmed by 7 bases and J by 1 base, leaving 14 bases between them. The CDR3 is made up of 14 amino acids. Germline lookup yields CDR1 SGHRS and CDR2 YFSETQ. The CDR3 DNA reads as TGCGCCAGCCAACGAGTGACAGGGAACACTGAAGCTTTCTTT. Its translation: CASQRVTGNTEAFF.

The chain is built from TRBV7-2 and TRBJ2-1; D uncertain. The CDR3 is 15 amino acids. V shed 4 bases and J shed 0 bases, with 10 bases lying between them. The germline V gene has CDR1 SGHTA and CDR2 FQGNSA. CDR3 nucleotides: TGTGCCAGCAGCTCGCACTTGAGCTCCTACAATGAGCAGTTCTTC. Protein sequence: CASSSHLSSYNEQFF. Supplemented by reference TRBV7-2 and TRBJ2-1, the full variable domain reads GAGVSQSPSNKVTEKGKDVELRCDPISGHTALYWYRQSLGQGLEFLIYFQGNSAPDKSGLPSDRFSAERTGGSVSTLTIQRTQQEDSAVYLCASSSHLSSYNEQFFGPGTRLTVL.

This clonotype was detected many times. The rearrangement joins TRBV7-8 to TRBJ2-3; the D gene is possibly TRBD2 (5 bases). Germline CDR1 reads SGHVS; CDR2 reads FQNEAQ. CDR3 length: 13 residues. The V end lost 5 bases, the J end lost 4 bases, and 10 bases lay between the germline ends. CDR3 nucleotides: TGTGCCAGCAGCCCCTTCGGGGCAGATACGCAGTATTTT. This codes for CASSPFGADTQYF.

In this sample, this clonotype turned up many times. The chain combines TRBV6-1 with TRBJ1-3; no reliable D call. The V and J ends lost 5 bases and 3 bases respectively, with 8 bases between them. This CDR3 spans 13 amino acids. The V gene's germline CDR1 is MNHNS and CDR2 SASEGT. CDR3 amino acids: CASSMGLGNTIYF. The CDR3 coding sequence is TGTGCCAGCAGTATGGGTCTTGGAAACACCATATATTTT.

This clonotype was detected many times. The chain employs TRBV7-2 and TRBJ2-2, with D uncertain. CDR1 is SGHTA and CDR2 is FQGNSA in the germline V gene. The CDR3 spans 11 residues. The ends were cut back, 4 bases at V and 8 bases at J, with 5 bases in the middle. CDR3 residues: CASSWTGELFF. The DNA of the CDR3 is TGTGCCAGCAGCTGGACGGGGGAGCTGTTTTTT.

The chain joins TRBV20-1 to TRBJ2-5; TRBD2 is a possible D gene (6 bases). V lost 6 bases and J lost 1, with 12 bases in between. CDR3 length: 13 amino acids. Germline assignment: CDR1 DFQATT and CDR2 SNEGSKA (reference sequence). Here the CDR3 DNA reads TGCAGTGCCCCAGCGGAGGGCCAAGAGACCCAGTACTTC. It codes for CSAPAEGQETQYF.

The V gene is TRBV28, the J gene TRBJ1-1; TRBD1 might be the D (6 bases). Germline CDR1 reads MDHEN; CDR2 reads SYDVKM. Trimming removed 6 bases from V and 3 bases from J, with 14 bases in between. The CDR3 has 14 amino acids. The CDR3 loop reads CASRVGGAYTEAFF. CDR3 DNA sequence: TGTGCCAGCAGGGTAGGGGGGGCCTACACTGAAGCTTTCTTT.

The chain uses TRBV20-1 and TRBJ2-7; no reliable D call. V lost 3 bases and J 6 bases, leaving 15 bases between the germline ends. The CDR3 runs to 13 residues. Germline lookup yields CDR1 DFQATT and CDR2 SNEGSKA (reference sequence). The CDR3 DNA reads TGCAGTGCTAGGGGCTCAACTACCCCCGAGCAGTACTTC. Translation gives CSARGSTTPEQYF.

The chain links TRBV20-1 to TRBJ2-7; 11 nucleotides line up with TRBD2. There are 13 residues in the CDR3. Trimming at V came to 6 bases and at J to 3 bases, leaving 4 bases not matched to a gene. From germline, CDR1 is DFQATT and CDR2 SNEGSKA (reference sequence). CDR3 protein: CSATGTSGYEQYF. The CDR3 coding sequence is TGCAGTGCAACCGGGACTAGCGGCTACGAGCAGTACTTC.

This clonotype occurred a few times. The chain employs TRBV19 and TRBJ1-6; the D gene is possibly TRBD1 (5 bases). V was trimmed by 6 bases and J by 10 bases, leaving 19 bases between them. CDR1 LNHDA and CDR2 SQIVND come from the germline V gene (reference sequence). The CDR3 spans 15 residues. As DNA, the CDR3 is TGTGCCAGTAGCAGCCGACAGACCCTGGCCTCACCCCTCCACTTT. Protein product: CASSSRQTLASPLHF.

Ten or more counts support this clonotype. Here the CDR3 reads CASSLVRGSYEQYF. Here the CDR3 DNA reads TGTGCCAGCAGCTTAGTCCGGGGCTCCTACGAGCAGTACTTC. The chain couples TRBV7-2 to TRBJ2-7; D may be TRBD2 (5 bases). Trimming cost V 1 base and J 0 bases, with 7 bases left between them. Germline CDR1 reads SGHTA; CDR2 reads FQGNSA. The length of the CDR3 is 14 residues.

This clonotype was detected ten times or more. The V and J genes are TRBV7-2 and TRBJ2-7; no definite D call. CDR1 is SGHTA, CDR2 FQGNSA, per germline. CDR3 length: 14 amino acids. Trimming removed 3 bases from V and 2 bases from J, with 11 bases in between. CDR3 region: CASSFIAEAYEQYF. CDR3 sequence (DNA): TGTGCCAGCAGCTTTATAGCCGAAGCCTACGAGCAGTACTTC.